The next 8 T cell receptor beta chains were all read from a single sample in a study of blood T cell repertoires in COVID-19. The assay was immunoSEQ multiplex PCR, and TCRdb's table has in-frame clones only and misses some. This sample carries roughly 290,000 clones, roughly 90% of them seen once, and the ten largest clones take under 0.95%. The sequenced sample consisted of peripheral blood. The receptors derive from a man under 40 with acute or convalescent COVID-19.

The gene calls are TRBV19 and TRBJ2-5, with 7 nucleotides matching TRBD1. Germline V gives CDR1 LNHDA, CDR2 SQIVND (reference sequence). The CDR3 has 17 amino acids. After removal of 1 base from V and 5 bases from J, the junction contained 13 bases not matched to a gene. CDR3 protein: CASSIGQGALLGETQYF. Here the CDR3 DNA reads TGTGCCAGTAGTATAGGACAGGGAGCGCTACTAGGCGAGACCCAGTACTTC. The full variable domain, its missing parts supplied by reference TRBV19 and TRBJ2-5, is DGGITQSPKYLFRKEGQNVTLSCEQNLNHDAMYWYRQDPGQGLRLIYYSQIVNDFQKGDIAEGYSVSREKKESFPLTVTSAQKNPTAFYLCASSIGQGALLGETQYFGPGTRLLVL.

V is TRBV5-4 and J is TRBJ1-1, with D perhaps TRBD1 (6 bases). Germline CDR1 and CDR2: SGHNT and YYREEE (reference sequence). This CDR3 contains 14 residues. V lost 1 base and J 4 bases, leaving 11 bases between the germline ends. The CDR3 here is CASSLFRGFTEAFF. In DNA form, the CDR3 reads TGTGCCAGCAGCTTGTTTAGGGGGTTCACTGAAGCTTTCTTT.

The V call is TRBV29-1, the J call TRBJ2-1, with 8 nucleotides matching TRBD1. Germline V gene data show CDR1 as SQVTM and CDR2 as ANQGSEA. The V segment lost 5 bases and the J segment 0 bases; nucleotides outside the gene matches: 12. The CDR3 spans 17 residues. For the CDR3, the DNA is TGCAGCGTTAGGTGGCAGGGGGCGGCCCGCTCCTACAATGAGCAGTTCTTC. Protein sequence: CSVRWQGAARSYNEQFF.

This clone occurred a few times. The chain uses TRBV6-1 and TRBJ1-4, with 10 positions matching TRBD1. This CDR3 has 15 residues. Germline lookup yields CDR1 MNHNS and CDR2 SASEGT. V lost 3 bases, J lost 6 bases, and 4 bases stayed unmatched. The CDR3 bases are TGTGCCAGCAGTGATAGGGGACAGGGGTATGAAAAACTGTTTTTT. This sequence encodes CASSDRGQGYEKLFF.

This clone is a singleton in its sample. This chain links TRBV10-2 with TRBJ1-1; 8 positions match TRBD1. The CDR3 spans 15 residues. CDR1 and CDR2 from the germline V gene are WSHSY and SAAADI. V dropped 8 bases and J dropped 0; count of bases not matched to a gene: 8. CDR3 sequence: CASSGQGAMNTEAFF. The CDR3 bases are TGCGCCAGCTCGGGGCAGGGGGCCATGAACACTGAAGCTTTCTTT.

The chain is built from TRBV19 and TRBJ2-7, with 10 nucleotides matching TRBD1. V lost 7 bases to trimming and J lost 4 bases; unmatched junction nucleotides: 10. From germline, CDR1 is LNHDA and CDR2 SQIVND (reference sequence). The CDR3 length is 15 residues. The CDR3 protein is CASTSRTGGNYEQYF. In DNA, the CDR3 is TGTGCCAGTACTTCAAGGACAGGGGGGAATTACGAGCAGTACTTC.

This chain connects TRBV30 to TRBJ1-1; no firm D call. The germline V gene encodes CDR1 GTSNPN and CDR2 SVGIG (reference sequence). There are 14 residues in the CDR3. V was cut by 3 bases and J by 0 bases, with 11 bases left in between. CDR3 in DNA: TGTGCCTGGAGCGCCGGGTTGCTGAACACTGAAGCTTTCTTT. As protein: CAWSAGLLNTEAFF. Looking up the rest from reference TRBV30 and TRBJ1-1 gives the full variable domain: SQTIHQWPATLVQPVGSPLSLECTVEGTSNPNLYWYRQAAGRGLQLLFYSVGIGQISSEVPQNLSASRPQDRQFILSSKKLLLSDSGFYLCAWSAGLLNTEAFFGQGTRLTVV.

This clone was seen at least ten times. This chain links TRBV5-6 with TRBJ1-6; 7 nucleotides match TRBD1. This CDR3 region has 15 residues. V shed 4 bases, J shed 5 bases, and the junction held 6 bases outside the gene matches. Germline V lookup: CDR1 SGHDT, CDR2 YYEEEE. This CDR3 reads CASSREGAHNSPLHF. The DNA for the CDR3 is TGTGCCAGCAGCCGGGAGGGGGCCCATAATTCACCCCTCCACTTT.